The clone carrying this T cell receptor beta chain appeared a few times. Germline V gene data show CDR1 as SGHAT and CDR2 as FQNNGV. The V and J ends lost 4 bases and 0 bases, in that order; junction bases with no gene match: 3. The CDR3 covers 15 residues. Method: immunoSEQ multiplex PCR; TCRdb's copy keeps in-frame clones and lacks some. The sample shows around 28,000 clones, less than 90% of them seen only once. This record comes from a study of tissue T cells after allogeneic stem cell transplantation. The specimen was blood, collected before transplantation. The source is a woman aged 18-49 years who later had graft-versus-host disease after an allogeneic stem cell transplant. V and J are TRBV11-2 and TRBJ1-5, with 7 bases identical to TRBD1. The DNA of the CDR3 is TGTGCCAGCAGCTGGGGGACAGCTAGCAATCAGCCCCAGCATTTT. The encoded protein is CASSWGTASNQPQHF.